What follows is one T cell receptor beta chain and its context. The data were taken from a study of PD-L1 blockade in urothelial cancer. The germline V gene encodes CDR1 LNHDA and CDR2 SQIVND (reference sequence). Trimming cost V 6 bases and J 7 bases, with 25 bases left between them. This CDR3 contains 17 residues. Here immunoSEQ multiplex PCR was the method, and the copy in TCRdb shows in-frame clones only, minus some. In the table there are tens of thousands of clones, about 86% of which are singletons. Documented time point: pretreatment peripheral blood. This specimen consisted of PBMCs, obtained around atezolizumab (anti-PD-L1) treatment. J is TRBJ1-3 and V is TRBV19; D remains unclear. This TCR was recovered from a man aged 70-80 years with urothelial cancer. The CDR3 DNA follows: TGTGCCAGTAGCAAAAGCACGACGGATCTCTGGAGCAACACCATATATTTT. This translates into CASSKSTTDLWSNTIYF.